This T cell receptor (beta chain) is from a study of identical twins. Study-wide points: The models gave estimates that fell short of the out-of-frame TCR alpha sharing seen in monozygotic twins. Shared out-of-frame alpha sequences (those common to twins) showed excess low generation probability. Invariant populations such as MAIT and iNKT cells could partly muddle zero-insertion analyses.

TCRdb independently ran MiXCR on the 5' RACE reads; one entry per CDR3 protein. This repertoire shows 420,000 or so distinct CDR3 sequences, around 18% found once; its top ten account for less than 15%. Concerning this clonotype itself: Its antigen is currently unknown.

The germline gives CDR1 SGHKS, CDR2 YYEKEE (reference sequence). The CDR3 totals 15 residues. V was trimmed by 2 bases and J by 2 bases, leaving 8 bases between them. The chain links TRBV5-5 to TRBJ1-6; D uncertain. This clonotype originated in a middle-aged man in good health. Specimen: naive T cells sorted from blood. The CDR3 loop is CASSFVSAYNSPLHF. CDR3 DNA: TGTGCCAGCAGCTTCGTAAGCGCCTATAATTCACCCCTCCACTTT.